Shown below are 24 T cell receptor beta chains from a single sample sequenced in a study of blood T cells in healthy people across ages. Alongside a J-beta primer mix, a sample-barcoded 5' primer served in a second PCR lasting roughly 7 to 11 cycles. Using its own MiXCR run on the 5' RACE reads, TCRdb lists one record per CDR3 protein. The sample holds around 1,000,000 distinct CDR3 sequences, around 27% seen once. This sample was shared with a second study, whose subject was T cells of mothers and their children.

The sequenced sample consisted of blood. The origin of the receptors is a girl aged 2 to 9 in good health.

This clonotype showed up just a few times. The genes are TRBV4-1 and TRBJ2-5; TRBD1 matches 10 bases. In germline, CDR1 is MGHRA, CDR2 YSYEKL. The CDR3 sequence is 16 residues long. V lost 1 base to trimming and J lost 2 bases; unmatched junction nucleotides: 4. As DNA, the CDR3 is TGCGCCAGCAGCCAAGGCGACAGGGGGCTTCAAGAGACCCAGTACTTC. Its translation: CASSQGDRGLQETQYF.

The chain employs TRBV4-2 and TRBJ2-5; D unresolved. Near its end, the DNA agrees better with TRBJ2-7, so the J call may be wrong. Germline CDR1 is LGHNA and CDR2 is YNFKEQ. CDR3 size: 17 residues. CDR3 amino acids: CASSQDVGESFGNEQYF. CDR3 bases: TGTGCCAGCAGCCAAGATGTCGGCGAGTCCTTTGGGAACGAGCAGTACTTC.

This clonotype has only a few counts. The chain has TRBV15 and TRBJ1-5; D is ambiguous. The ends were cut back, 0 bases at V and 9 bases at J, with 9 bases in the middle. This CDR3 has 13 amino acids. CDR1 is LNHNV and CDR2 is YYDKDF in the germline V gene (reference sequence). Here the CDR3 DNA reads TGTGCCACCAGCAGAGATAACGCGGGGCCCCAGCATTTT. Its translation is CATSRDNAGPQHF.

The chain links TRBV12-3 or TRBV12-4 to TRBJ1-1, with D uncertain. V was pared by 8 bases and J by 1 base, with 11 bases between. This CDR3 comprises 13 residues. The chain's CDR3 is CASGYRGNTEAFF. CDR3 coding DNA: TGTGCCAGCGGTTACAGAGGGAACACTGAAGCTTTCTTT.

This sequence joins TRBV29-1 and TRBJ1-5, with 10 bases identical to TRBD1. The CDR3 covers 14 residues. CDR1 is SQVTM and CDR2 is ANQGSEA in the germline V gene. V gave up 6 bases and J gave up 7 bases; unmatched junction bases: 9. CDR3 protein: CSVAPGQGLQPQHF. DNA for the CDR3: TGCAGCGTGGCGCCGGGACAGGGGCTCCAGCCCCAGCATTTT.

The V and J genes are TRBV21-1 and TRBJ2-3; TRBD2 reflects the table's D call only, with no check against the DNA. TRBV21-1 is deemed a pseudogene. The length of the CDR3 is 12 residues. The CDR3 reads CASSPSQNTQYF. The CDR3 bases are TGTGCCAGCAGCCCCTCCCAGAATACGCAGTATTTT.

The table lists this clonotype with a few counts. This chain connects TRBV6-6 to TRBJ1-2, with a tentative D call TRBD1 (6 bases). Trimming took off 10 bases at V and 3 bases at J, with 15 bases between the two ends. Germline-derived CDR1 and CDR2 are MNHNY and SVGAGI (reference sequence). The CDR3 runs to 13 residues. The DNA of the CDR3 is TGTGCCATCACCAGGGGAGGTGACTATGGCTACACCTTC. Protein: CAITRGGDYGYTF.

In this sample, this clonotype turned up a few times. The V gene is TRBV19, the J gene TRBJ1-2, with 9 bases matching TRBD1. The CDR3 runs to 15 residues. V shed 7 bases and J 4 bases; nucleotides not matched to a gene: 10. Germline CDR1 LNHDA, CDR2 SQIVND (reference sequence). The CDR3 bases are TGTGCCAGTACCCCGGGACAGGGTTTCCTCTATGGCTACACCTTC. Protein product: CASTPGQGFLYGYTF.

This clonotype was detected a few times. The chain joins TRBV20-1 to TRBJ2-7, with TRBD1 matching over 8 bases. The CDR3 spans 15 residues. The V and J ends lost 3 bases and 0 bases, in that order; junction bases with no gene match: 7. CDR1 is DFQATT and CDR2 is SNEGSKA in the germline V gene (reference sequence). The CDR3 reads CSARARTGNSYEQYF. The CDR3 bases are TGCAGTGCTAGGGCCAGGACAGGGAACTCCTACGAGCAGTACTTC.

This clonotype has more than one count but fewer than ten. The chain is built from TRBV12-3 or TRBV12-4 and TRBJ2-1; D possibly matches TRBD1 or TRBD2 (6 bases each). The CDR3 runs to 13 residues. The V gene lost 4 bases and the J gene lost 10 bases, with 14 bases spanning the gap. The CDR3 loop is CASSYAPGAEQFF. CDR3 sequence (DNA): TGTGCCAGCAGTTACGCCCCGGGGGCCGAGCAGTTCTTC.

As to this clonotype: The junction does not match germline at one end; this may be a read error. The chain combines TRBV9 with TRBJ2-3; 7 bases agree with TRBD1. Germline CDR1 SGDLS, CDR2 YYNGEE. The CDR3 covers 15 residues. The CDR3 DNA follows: TGTGCCCGCAGCGATCGGACAGGATCCACAGATACGCAGTATTTT. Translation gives CARSDRTGSTDTQYF.

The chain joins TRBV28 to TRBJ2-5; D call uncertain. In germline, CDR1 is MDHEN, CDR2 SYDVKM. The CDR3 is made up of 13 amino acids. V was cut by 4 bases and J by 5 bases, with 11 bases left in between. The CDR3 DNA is TGTGCCAGCAGTTCCGGGTCTTGGGAGACCCAGTACTTC. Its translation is CASSSGSWETQYF.

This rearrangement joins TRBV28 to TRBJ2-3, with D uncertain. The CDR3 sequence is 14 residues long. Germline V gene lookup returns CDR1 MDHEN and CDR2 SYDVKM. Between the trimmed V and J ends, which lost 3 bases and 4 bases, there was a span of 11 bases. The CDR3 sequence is CASSFGVDPDTQYF. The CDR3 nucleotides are TGTGCCAGCAGTTTTGGGGTTGATCCAGATACGCAGTATTTT.

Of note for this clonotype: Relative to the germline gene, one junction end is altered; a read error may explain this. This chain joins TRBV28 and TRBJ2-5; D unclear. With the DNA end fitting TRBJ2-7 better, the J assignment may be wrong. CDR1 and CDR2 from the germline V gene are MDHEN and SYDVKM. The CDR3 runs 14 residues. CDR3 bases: TGTGCCGGCAGCCTCGGATGGAGTGGGGACGAGCAGTACTTC. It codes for CAGSLGWSGDEQYF.

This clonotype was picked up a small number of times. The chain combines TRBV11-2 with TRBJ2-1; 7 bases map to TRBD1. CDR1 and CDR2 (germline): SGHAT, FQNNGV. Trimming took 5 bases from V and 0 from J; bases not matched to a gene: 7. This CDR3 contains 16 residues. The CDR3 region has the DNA TGTGCCAGCAGCCCGACAGGGTATTCCTCCTACAATGAGCAGTTCTTC. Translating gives CASSPTGYSSYNEQFF.

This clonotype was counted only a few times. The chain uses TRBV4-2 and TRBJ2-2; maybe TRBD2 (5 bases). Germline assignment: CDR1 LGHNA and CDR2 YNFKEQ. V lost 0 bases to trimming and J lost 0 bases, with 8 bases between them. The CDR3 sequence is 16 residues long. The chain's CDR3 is CASSQDRAANTGELFF. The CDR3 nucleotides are TGTGCCAGCAGCCAAGATAGAGCGGCGAACACCGGGGAGCTGTTTTTT.

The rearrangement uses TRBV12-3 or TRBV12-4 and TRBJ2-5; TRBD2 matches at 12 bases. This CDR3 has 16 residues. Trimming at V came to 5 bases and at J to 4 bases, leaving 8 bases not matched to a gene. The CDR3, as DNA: TGTGCCAGCAGTGTCTCTAGCGGGAGGGCCCCAGAGACCCAGTACTTC. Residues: CASSVSSGRAPETQYF.

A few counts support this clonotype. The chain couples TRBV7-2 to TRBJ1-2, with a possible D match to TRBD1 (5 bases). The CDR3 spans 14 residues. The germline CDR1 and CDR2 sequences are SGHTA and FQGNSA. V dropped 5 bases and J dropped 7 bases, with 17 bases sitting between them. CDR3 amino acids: CASSVVGRFGGYTF. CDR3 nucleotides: TGTGCCAGCAGCGTAGTGGGGCGTTTCGGTGGCTACACCTTC.

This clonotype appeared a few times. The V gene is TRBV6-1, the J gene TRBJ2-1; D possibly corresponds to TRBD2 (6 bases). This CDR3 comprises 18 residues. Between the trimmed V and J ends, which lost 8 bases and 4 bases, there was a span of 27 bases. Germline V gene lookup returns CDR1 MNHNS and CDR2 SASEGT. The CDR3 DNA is TGTGCCAGCCGTCGACGTCCCGGGGGAGCACTGAATTACAATGAGCAGTTCTTC. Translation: CASRRRPGGALNYNEQFF.

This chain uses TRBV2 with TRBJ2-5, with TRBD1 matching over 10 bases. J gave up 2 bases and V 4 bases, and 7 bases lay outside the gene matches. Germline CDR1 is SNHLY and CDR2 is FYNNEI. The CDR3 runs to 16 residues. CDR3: CASSATGTGVQETQYF. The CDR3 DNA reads TGTGCCAGCAGTGCTACCGGGACAGGGGTGCAAGAGACCCAGTACTTC.

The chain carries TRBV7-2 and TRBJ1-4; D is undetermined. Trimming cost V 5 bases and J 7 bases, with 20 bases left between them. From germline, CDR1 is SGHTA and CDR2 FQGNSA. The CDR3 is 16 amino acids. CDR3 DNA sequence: TGTGCCAGCAGCGGAGGGAGGTCGGGGTCGGGTGAAAAACTGTTTTTT. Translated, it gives CASSGGRSGSGEKLFF. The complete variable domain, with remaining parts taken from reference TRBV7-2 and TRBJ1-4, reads GAGVSQSPSNKVTEKGKDVELRCDPISGHTALYWYRQSLGQGLEFLIYFQGNSAPDKSGLPSDRFSAERTGGSVSTLTIQRTQQEDSAVYLCASSGGRSGSGEKLFFGSGTQLSVL.

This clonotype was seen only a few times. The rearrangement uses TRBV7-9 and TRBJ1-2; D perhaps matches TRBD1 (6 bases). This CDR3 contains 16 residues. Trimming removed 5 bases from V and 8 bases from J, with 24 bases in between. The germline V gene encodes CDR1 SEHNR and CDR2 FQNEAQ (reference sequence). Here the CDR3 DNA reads TGTGCCAGCAGCCCCCTAGAACTATCGGGGGGCTGGGGCTACACCTTC. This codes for CASSPLELSGGWGYTF.

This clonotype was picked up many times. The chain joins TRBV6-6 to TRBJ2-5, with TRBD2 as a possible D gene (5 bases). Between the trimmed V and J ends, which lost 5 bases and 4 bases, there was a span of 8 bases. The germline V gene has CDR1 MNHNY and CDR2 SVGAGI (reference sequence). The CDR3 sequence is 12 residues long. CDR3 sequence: CASSPGLETQYF. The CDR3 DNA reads TGTGCCAGCAGTCCCGGACTAGAGACCCAGTACTTC.

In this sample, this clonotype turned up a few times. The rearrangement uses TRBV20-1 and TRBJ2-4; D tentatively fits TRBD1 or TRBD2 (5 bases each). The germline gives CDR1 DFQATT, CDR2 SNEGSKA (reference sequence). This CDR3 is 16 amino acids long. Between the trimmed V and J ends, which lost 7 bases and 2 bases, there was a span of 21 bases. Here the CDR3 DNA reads TGCAGTGTGCCCGGGCGAGGGGAAAGTCCCAAAAACATTCAGTACTTC. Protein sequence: CSVPGRGESPKNIQYF.